These 25 T cell receptor beta chains were all obtained from the same sample, sequenced in a study of identical twins. Each CDR3 protein is one row after TCRdb ran MiXCR on the 5' RACE reads. This table holds 300,000 to 400,000 distinct CDR3 sequences, roughly 12% found once. Separately, the same data were catalogued under a study of yellow fever vaccine responses in identical twins.

Sequencing input: CD8+ T cells sorted from blood. These receptor sequences come from a woman between 18 and 29 years old in good health.

This rearrangement joins TRBV9 to TRBJ1-2; D remains unclear. Trimming pared 0 bases from V and 7 bases from J, leaving 7 bases between. Germline lookup yields CDR1 SGDLS and CDR2 YYNGEE. CDR3 length equals 12 residues. In DNA, the CDR3 is TGTGCCAGCAGCGTAGTTAATGGTGGCTACACCTTC. Translating gives CASSVVNGGYTF.

This clonotype was recorded a few times. This chain connects TRBV19 to TRBJ2-2; TRBD1 aligns across 11 bases. The germline V gene encodes CDR1 LNHDA and CDR2 SQIVND (reference sequence). The CDR3 contains 14 residues. The trim removed 6 bases at V and 6 bases at J, leaving 3 bases unmatched. The CDR3 sequence is CASRDRGLAGELFF. Here the CDR3 DNA reads TGTGCCAGTAGGGACAGGGGGCTGGCCGGGGAGCTGTTTTTT. Full variable domain (rest looked up from reference TRBV19 and TRBJ2-2): DGGITQSPKYLFRKEGQNVTLSCEQNLNHDAMYWYRQDPGQGLRLIYYSQIVNDFQKGDIAEGYSVSREKKESFPLTVTSAQKNPTAFYLCASRDRGLAGELFFGEGSRLTVL.

This clonotype has only a few counts. This chain uses TRBV28 with TRBJ1-5, with D uncertain. This CDR3 comprises 14 residues. CDR1 is MDHEN, CDR2 SYDVKM, per germline. Trimming stripped 6 bases from V and 1 base from J, with 10 bases between. CDR3 bases: TGTGCCAGCAGCCAAAGTGTCAGCAATCAGCCCCAGCATTTT. It specifies CASSQSVSNQPQHF. Complete variable domain (other parts from reference TRBV28 and TRBJ1-5): DVKVTQSSRYLVKRTGEKVFLECVQDMDHENMFWYRQDPGLGLRLIYFSYDVKMKEKGDIPEGYSVSREKKERFSLILESASTNQTSMYLCASSQSVSNQPQHFGDGTRLSIL.

This chain uses TRBV29-1 with TRBJ2-1, with 8 bases aligning to TRBD2. This CDR3 spans 14 amino acids. J lost 7 bases, V lost 2 bases, and 7 bases had no gene match. Germline CDR1 is SQVTM and CDR2 is ANQGSEA. The DNA for the CDR3 is TGCAGCGTTGAATCGCGGGAGCGGGGGAATGAGCAGTTCTTC. This gives the protein CSVESRERGNEQFF.

The J gene is TRBJ2-3, the V gene TRBV4-1; D remains unclear. The CDR3 covers 12 residues. CDR1 MGHRA and CDR2 YSYEKL come from the germline V gene. Trimming took 4 bases from V and 5 from J, leaving 7 bases between them. The CDR3 nucleotides are TGCGCCAGCAGCCGAACCGGAGATACGCAGTATTTT. This gives the protein CASSRTGDTQYF.

The V and J genes are TRBV20-1 and TRBJ2-5; 7 bases agree with TRBD2. CDR1 and CDR2 from the germline V gene are DFQATT and SNEGSKA (reference sequence). This CDR3 region has 13 residues. V trimming: 4 bases; J trimming: 5 bases; junction bases outside the gene matches: 7. The CDR3, as DNA: TGCAGTGCTAAAAGACTAGCTGCTGAGACCCAGTACTTC. Protein product: CSAKRLAAETQYF.

This chain joins TRBV6-1 and TRBJ1-2; weak D call: TRBD1 (5 bases). This CDR3 is built from 13 residues. Germline V gene sequence: CDR1 MNHNS, CDR2 SASEGT. Trimming cost V 7 bases and J 6 bases, with 15 bases left between them. The CDR3, as DNA: TGTGCCAGCAACAGCGGGGCGTTACATGGCTACACCTTC. It translates to CASNSGALHGYTF.

This chain uses TRBV6-1 with TRBJ2-7; the D is unclear. Trimming removed 0 bases from V and 2 bases from J, with 20 bases in between. The germline CDR1 and CDR2 sequences are MNHNS and SASEGT. The CDR3 has 18 amino acids. The CDR3 region has the DNA TGTGCCAGCAGTGAAGCCCTCCCCGGGCATGTTCCCACCTACGAGCAGTACTTC. Amino acid sequence: CASSEALPGHVPTYEQYF.

V gene TRBV28 combines with J gene TRBJ2-1; perhaps D is TRBD1 or TRBD2 (5 bases each). This CDR3 has 15 amino acids. The V and J ends lost 7 bases and 0 bases respectively, with 13 bases between them. Germline values: CDR1 MDHEN, CDR2 SYDVKM. In DNA, the CDR3 is TGTGCCAGCATTTATGGGACGAGCTCCTACAATGAGCAGTTCTTC. This translates into CASIYGTSSYNEQFF.

The chain recombines TRBV9 with TRBJ2-1, with TRBD2 identical over 10 bases. The V gene's germline CDR1 is SGDLS and CDR2 YYNGEE. The CDR3 totals 14 residues. Trimming at V came to 3 bases and at J to 7 bases, leaving 4 bases not matched to a gene. The CDR3: CASSETSGINEQFF. In nucleotides, the CDR3 is TGTGCCAGCAGCGAAACTAGCGGGATAAATGAGCAGTTCTTC. Using reference TRBV9 and TRBJ2-1 for the parts outside the CDR3, the full variable domain is DSGVTQTPKHLITATGQRVTLRCSPRSGDLSVYWYQQSLDQGLQFLIQYYNGEERAKGNILERFSAQQFPDLHSELNLSSLELGDSALYFCASSETSGINEQFFGPGTRLTVL.

This chain joins TRBV7-9 and TRBJ1-5, with D possibly matching TRBD1 (5 bases). The CDR3 has 14 residues. Germline CDR1 is SEHNR and CDR2 is FQNEAQ (reference sequence). V gave up 5 bases and J gave up 7 bases, with 15 bases separating them. The CDR3 loop reads CASSHGGGGQPQHF. The CDR3 region has the DNA TGTGCCAGCAGCCACGGGGGGGGAGGACAGCCCCAGCATTTT.

In its sample, this clonotype was seen a few times. An end of the junction does not agree with germline; a read error may underlie this. The chain is built from TRBV2 and TRBJ2-3; 11 positions match TRBD1. This CDR3 contains 15 residues. Germline CDR1 and CDR2: SNHLY and FYNNEI. The DNA of the CDR3 is TGTGCCAGCAGGGAAGGACAGGGGGCTGCAGATACGCAGTATTTT. It translates to CASREGQGAADTQYF.

This clonotype was observed a handful of times. This chain joins TRBV28 and TRBJ1-4; D is unresolved. The CDR3 is 15 amino acids. The V end was cut by 7 bases, the J end by 8 bases, with 20 bases between. Germline values: CDR1 MDHEN, CDR2 SYDVKM. The CDR3 bases are TGTGCCAGCAAAACAGTTCGTTGGGCGGACGAAAAACTGTTTTTT. This sequence encodes CASKTVRWADEKLFF.

Ten or more counts support this clonotype. The genes are TRBV7-2 and TRBJ1-5; D unresolved. The germline V and J ends were trimmed by 0 bases and 0 bases, with 3 bases remaining between them. This CDR3 contains 14 residues. The germline gives CDR1 SGHTA, CDR2 FQGNSA. Written as DNA, the CDR3 is TGTGCCAGCAGCTTAGCCTATAGCAATCAGCCCCAGCATTTT. It yields the protein CASSLAYSNQPQHF.

This clonotype was seen a few times. The chain combines TRBV6-5 with TRBJ1-6; TRBD1 aligns across 7 bases. Trimming took 2 bases from V and 7 from J; bases not matched to a gene: 8. The CDR3 extends over 16 amino acids. Germline V CDR1 and CDR2: MNHEY, SVGAGI. The CDR3 coding sequence is TGTGCCAGCAGTTACACTGCGACAGGGTACAATTCACCCCTCCACTTT. The encoded protein is CASSYTATGYNSPLHF.

At least ten counts were recorded for this clonotype. The chain links TRBV29-1 to TRBJ2-2; 7 bases are a match to TRBD2. Germline V CDR1 and CDR2: SQVTM, ANQGSEA. V shed 7 bases, J shed 2 bases, and the junction held 4 bases outside the gene matches. The CDR3 is 13 residues long. The CDR3 DNA follows: TGCAGCGCCACTAGCGAAAACACCGGGGAGCTGTTTTTT. Its translation is CSATSENTGELFF.

The chain recombines TRBV11-1 with TRBJ2-2; D is unresolved. The CDR3 loop spans 18 amino acids. CDR1 and CDR2 (germline): SGHAT, FQDESV (reference sequence). The germline V and J ends were trimmed by 4 bases and 1 base, with 19 bases remaining between them. The CDR3 reads CASSSPDTQYGNTGELFF. CDR3 coding DNA: TGTGCCAGCAGCTCACCCGACACACAATACGGGAACACCGGGGAGCTGTTTTTT.

This chain links TRBV14 with TRBJ2-1, with TRBD2 identical over 7 bases. The J segment lost 0 bases and the V segment lost 0 bases, leaving 11 bases of the junction unmatched. The CDR3 runs 19 residues. Per germline, CDR1 SGHDN and CDR2 FVKESK. In nucleotides, the CDR3 is TGTGCCAGCAGCCAAGAGGAATTAGGCGCGGGAGACTCCTACAATGAGCAGTTCTTC. It encodes CASSQEELGAGDSYNEQFF. The full variable domain, its missing parts supplied by reference TRBV14 and TRBJ2-1, is EAGVTQFPSHSVIEKGQTVTLRCDPISGHDNLYWYRRVMGKEIKFLLHFVKESKQDESGMPNNRFLAERTGGTYSTLKVQPAELEDSGVYFCASSQEELGAGDSYNEQFFGPGTRLTVL.

This clonotype was picked up a small number of times. The chain couples TRBV12-3 or TRBV12-4 to TRBJ2-3; D may be TRBD1 (7 bases). The ends were cut back, 11 bases at V and 2 bases at J, with 17 bases in the middle. This CDR3 is 14 amino acids long. The CDR3 region has the DNA TGTGCCTGCGCAGGGGGACTTCTCACAGATACGCAGTATTTT. It codes for CACAGGLLTDTQYF.

In its sample, this clonotype was seen many times. J is TRBJ2-3 and V is TRBV4-1; TRBD2 matches 8 bases. V shed 0 bases and J 2 bases; nucleotides not matched to a gene: 4. The CDR3 contains 16 residues. Per the germline V gene, CDR1 is MGHRA and CDR2 is YSYEKL. CDR3 coding DNA: TGCGCCAGCAGCCAAGATACTAGCGGTAACACAGATACGCAGTATTTT. Amino acid sequence: CASSQDTSGNTDTQYF.

This clonotype showed up many times. V is TRBV4-1 and J is TRBJ1-5; TRBD1 agrees at 8 bases. V was pared by 0 bases and J by 6 bases, with 10 bases of the junction left unmatched. The CDR3 length is 17 residues. CDR1 MGHRA and CDR2 YSYEKL come from the germline V gene. The CDR3 DNA reads as TGCGCCAGCAGCCAAGATAGAGGGTCCAGGGGGCGTCAGCCCCAGCATTTT. Translated: CASSQDRGSRGRQPQHF.

This clonotype has only a few counts. V usage is TRBV7-8 and J usage is TRBJ2-2; TRBD2 is a possible D gene (6 bases). The CDR3 covers 15 residues. V gave up 5 bases and J gave up 4 bases, with 14 bases separating them. From germline, CDR1 is SGHVS and CDR2 FQNEAQ. CDR3 sequence: CASSPQGGGTGELFF. CDR3 DNA: TGTGCCAGCAGCCCTCAGGGAGGTGGCACCGGGGAGCTGTTTTTT.

The chain employs TRBV5-1 and TRBJ2-5; no reliable D call. Germline values: CDR1 SGHRS, CDR2 YFSETQ. CDR3 length equals 13 residues. Trimming pared 2 bases from V and 1 base from J, leaving 6 bases between. CDR3 sequence: CASSLRSQETQYF. The CDR3 nucleotides read TGCGCCAGCAGCTTACGGTCCCAAGAGACCCAGTACTTC.

The chain joins TRBV6-1 to TRBJ2-7, with 7 bases lining up with TRBD2. The germline CDR1 and CDR2 sequences are MNHNS and SASEGT. V dropped 2 bases and J dropped 3; count of bases not matched to a gene: 10. The CDR3 has 16 amino acids. The CDR3 nucleotides are TGTGCCAGCAGTGAATTGGGCGGGAGTTTGAGCTACGAGCAGTACTTC. Amino acids: CASSELGGSLSYEQYF.

In its sample, this clonotype was seen a few times. The chain is built from TRBV12-3 or TRBV12-4 and TRBJ1-6; perhaps TRBD1 as D (6 bases). V gave up 1 base and J gave up 10 bases, with 14 bases separating them. The CDR3 is 15 residues long. The CDR3 is CASSLVTGLNSPLHF. CDR3 DNA sequence: TGTGCCAGCAGTTTAGTCACAGGGTTAAACTCACCCCTCCACTTT.